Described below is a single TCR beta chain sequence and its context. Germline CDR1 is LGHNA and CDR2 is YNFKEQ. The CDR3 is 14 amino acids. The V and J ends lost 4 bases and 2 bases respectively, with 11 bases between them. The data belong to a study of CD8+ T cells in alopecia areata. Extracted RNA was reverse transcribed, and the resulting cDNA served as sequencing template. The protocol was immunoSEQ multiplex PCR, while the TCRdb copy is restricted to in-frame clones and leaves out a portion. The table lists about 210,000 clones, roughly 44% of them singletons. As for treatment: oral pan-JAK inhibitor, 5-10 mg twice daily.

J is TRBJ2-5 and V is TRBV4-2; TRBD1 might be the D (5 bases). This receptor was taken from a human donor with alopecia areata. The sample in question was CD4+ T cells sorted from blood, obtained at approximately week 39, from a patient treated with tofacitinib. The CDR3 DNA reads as TGTGCCAGCAGCCCCGGGCAGGGACAAGAGACCCAGTACTTC. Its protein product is CASSPGQGQETQYF.